These 16 T cell receptor beta chains originate from one sample sequenced in a study of cytomegalovirus exposure and HLA in healthy donors. Both 60 Vbeta primers and 13 Jbeta primers went into the PCR. TCRdb's copy holds only in-frame clones and misses some; the assay was immunoSEQ multiplex PCR. The profile shows about 140,000 clones, roughly 76% of them singletons. The sample consisted of PBMCs. The receptor set was obtained from a female donor in good health and CMV-seronegative.

This clone was seen just once. The J gene is TRBJ2-5, the V gene TRBV4-1; D unresolved. CDR3 length equals 13 residues. The germline gives CDR1 MGHRA, CDR2 YSYEKL. V lost 3 bases and J lost 5, with 10 bases in between. The CDR3 coding sequence is TGCGCCAGCAGCCAGACGGGTTGGGAGACCCAGTACTTC. Translation gives CASSQTGWETQYF.

The CDR3 sequence is CASSLSGGHGNQPQHF. The CDR3 coding sequence is TGTGCCAGCAGCTTGTCAGGGGGTCACGGCAATCAGCCCCAGCATTTT. The V and J genes are TRBV5-6 and TRBJ1-5; 7 bases match TRBD1. CDR3 length: 16 amino acids. V lost 1 base and J lost 2; bases outside the gene matches: 6. CDR1 and CDR2 from the germline V gene are SGHDT and YYEEEE.

For this clone: This CDR3 is missing its conserved last phenylalanine or tryptophan, likely due to a read error. The chain has TRBV29-1 and TRBJ2-2; TRBD1 aligns across 7 bases. With 7 bases clipped from V and 4 bases from J, the junction kept 3 bases outside the gene matches. The CDR3 has 12 amino acids. Germline lookup yields CDR1 SQVTM and CDR2 ANQGSEA. This chain's CDR3 is CSATGFTGELFV. For the CDR3, the DNA is TGCAGCGCGACAGGGTTCACCGGGGAGCTGTTTGTT.

The CDR3 DNA follows: TGTGCCAGTAGTGCCGGTGGGGGGGGCTGGGGGAATCAGCCCCAGCATTTT. Encoded protein: CASSAGGGGWGNQPQHF. V usage is TRBV19 and J usage is TRBJ1-5, with D perhaps TRBD1 (6 bases). This CDR3 spans 17 amino acids. The V end was cut by 5 bases, the J end by 4 bases, with 21 bases between. CDR1 LNHDA and CDR2 SQIVND come from the germline V gene (reference sequence). The full variable domain, its missing parts supplied by reference TRBV19 and TRBJ1-5, is DGGITQSPKYLFRKEGQNVTLSCEQNLNHDAMYWYRQDPGQGLRLIYYSQIVNDFQKGDIAEGYSVSREKKESFPLTVTSAQKNPTAFYLCASSAGGGGWGNQPQHFGDGTRLSIL.

V gene TRBV7-8 combines with J gene TRBJ2-3; 8 bases are a match to TRBD2. Germline V gives CDR1 SGHVS, CDR2 FQNEAQ. CDR3 size: 19 residues. V gave up 1 base and J gave up 4 bases; unmatched junction bases: 16. DNA of the CDR3: TGTGCCAGCAGCTTAGACGGGAGGGCCTTCTTTCACGGTGCAGATACGCAGTATTTT. Translating gives CASSLDGRAFFHGADTQYF.

The J gene is TRBJ2-3, the V gene TRBV4-1, with no clear D. V lost 1 base to trimming and J lost 5 bases, with 4 bases between them. Germline V gene lookup returns CDR1 MGHRA and CDR2 YSYEKL. The CDR3 is 12 residues long. This chain's CDR3 is CASSQAGDTQYF. Written as DNA, the CDR3 is TGCGCCAGCAGCCAAGCGGGAGATACGCAGTATTTT.

The genes are TRBV28 and TRBJ2-7; D might be TRBD1 (5 bases). CDR1 and CDR2 (germline): MDHEN, SYDVKM. This CDR3 contains 16 residues. V was cut by 5 bases and J by 0 bases, with 17 bases left in between. The CDR3 nucleotides read TGTGCCAGCAGTCCCTTCACAGGAAAAGACTCCTACGAGCAGTACTTC. Encoded protein: CASSPFTGKDSYEQYF.

In DNA form, the CDR3 reads TGTGCCAGCAGCTATTATCAGGCCCTAAATGAAAAACTGTTTTTT. Its protein product is CASSYYQALNEKLFF. The rearrangement uses TRBV7-9 and TRBJ1-4; no firm D call. Per germline, CDR1 SEHNR and CDR2 FQNEAQ (reference sequence). Trimming removed 4 bases at V and 5 bases at J, with 14 bases between. The CDR3 consists of 15 residues.

This chain connects TRBV6-4 to TRBJ2-3; D is possibly TRBD2 (5 bases). Trimming shortened V by 0 bases and J by 9 bases, and 10 bases separated the two germline ends. CDR3 length: 13 residues. The germline gives CDR1 MRHNA, CDR2 SNTAGT. The CDR3: CASSDSAGRTQYF. DNA for the CDR3: TGTGCCAGCAGTGACTCGGCGGGCCGAACGCAGTATTTT.

This chain connects TRBV5-8 to TRBJ2-5; maybe TRBD2 (6 bases). Looked up from germline, CDR1 is SGHTS and CDR2 is YDEGEE. The V end was cut by 6 bases, the J end by 5 bases, with 17 bases between. The CDR3 has 14 residues. CDR3 DNA: TGTGCCAGCATTGACGGTCCTGGGGGGGAGACCCAGTACTTC. Its protein product is CASIDGPGGETQYF.

The J gene is TRBJ2-1, the V gene TRBV2; 9 nucleotides match TRBD2. Per the germline V gene, CDR1 is SNHLY and CDR2 is FYNNEI. V shed 3 bases, J shed 2 bases, and the junction held 5 bases outside the gene matches. The CDR3 sequence is 16 residues long. CDR3 nucleotides: TGTGCCAGCAGTGACTTTGCGGGAGGGACCTACAATGAGCAGTTCTTC. Protein: CASSDFAGGTYNEQFF.

V usage is TRBV30 and J usage is TRBJ2-7; D gene unclear. This CDR3 has 12 residues. V lost 4 bases to trimming and J lost 5 bases, with 12 bases between them. The germline CDR1 and CDR2 sequences are GTSNPN and SVGIG (reference sequence). The CDR3 loop reads CAWTHPGNEQYF. CDR3 in DNA: TGTGCCTGGACTCATCCCGGTAACGAGCAGTACTTC.

The rearrangement links TRBV7-2 to TRBJ2-3, with TRBD2 as a possible D gene (6 bases). The germline gives CDR1 SGHTA, CDR2 FQGNSA. V was shortened by 3 bases and J by 10 bases, with 17 bases between the two germline ends. There are 14 residues in the CDR3. The CDR3 here is CASSLSVVERAQYF. The CDR3 DNA is TGTGCCAGCAGCTTGTCTGTGGTGGAGCGGGCGCAGTATTTT.

The gene calls are TRBV6-5 and TRBJ1-2, with D unclear. V lost 6 bases and J 2 bases, leaving 16 bases between the germline ends. CDR3 length equals 15 residues. Germline V gene sequence: CDR1 MNHEY, CDR2 SVGAGI. The CDR3 region has the DNA TGTGCCAGCAGCAGCCCCCGGGAGCTGAACTATGGCTACACCTTC. It specifies CASSSPRELNYGYTF.

The rearrangement joins TRBV5-4 to TRBJ2-7; 8 nucleotides align to TRBD2. V gave up 1 base and J gave up 2 bases; unmatched junction bases: 5. From germline, CDR1 is SGHNT and CDR2 YYREEE (reference sequence). The CDR3 has 15 residues. The CDR3: CASSLTGGGPYEQYF. The CDR3 nucleotides read TGTGCCAGCAGCTTGACCGGGGGGGGGCCCTACGAGCAGTACTTC.

The V call is TRBV6-4, the J call TRBJ2-5; tentatively, D is TRBD1 (5 bases). The germline CDR1 and CDR2 sequences are MRHNA and SNTAGT. V shed 6 bases and J shed 2 bases, with 10 bases lying between them. The CDR3 length is 13 residues. The CDR3 DNA sequence: TGTGCCAGCAGCCGGACACAACAAGAGACCCAGTACTTC. Protein product: CASSRTQQETQYF.